The 14 T cell receptor beta chains in this list originate from one sample, sequenced in a study of cytomegalovirus exposure and HLA in healthy donors. Both 60 Vbeta primers and 13 Jbeta primers went into the PCR. Sequencing used immunoSEQ multiplex PCR; TCRdb keeps in-frame clones, though not all of them. The sample contains around 20,000 clones, roughly four fifths of which appear only once. Sequencing was carried out using PBMCs. The source is a human donor in good health.

The rearrangement uses TRBV10-1 and TRBJ2-3; unclear D gene. Germline V CDR1 and CDR2: WNHNN, SYGVQD (reference sequence). V was cut by 2 bases and J by 6 bases, with 18 bases left in between. The CDR3 is 16 residues long. The CDR3 protein is CASSEIRGPPLDTQYF. The CDR3 DNA is TGCGCCAGCAGTGAGATACGTGGGCCCCCCCTGGATACGCAGTATTTT.

The V gene is TRBV5-6, the J gene TRBJ2-5; the match to TRBD2 covers 9 bases. The V gene's germline CDR1 is SGHDT and CDR2 YYEEEE. CDR3 length equals 15 residues. V shed 1 base and J 5 bases; nucleotides not matched to a gene: 6. The CDR3 reads CASSLLRGGRETQYF. CDR3 coding DNA: TGTGCCAGCAGCTTGTTGCGGGGGGGCCGTGAGACCCAGTACTTC.

This clone is medium-sized by share. This rearrangement joins TRBV6-5 to TRBJ1-5; D not resolved. V shed 2 bases and J shed 7 bases, with 9 bases lying between them. The CDR3 extends over 13 amino acids. CDR1 is MNHEY, CDR2 SVGAGI, per germline. Written as DNA, the CDR3 is TGTGCCAGCAGTTACACCCGGGGACAGCCCCAGCATTTT. This gives the protein CASSYTRGQPQHF.

The chain is built from TRBV7-2 and TRBJ2-3, with 7 positions matching TRBD1. The length of the CDR3 is 15 residues. Germline V gene data show CDR1 as SGHTA and CDR2 as FQGNSA. V was pared by 4 bases and J by 0 bases, with 4 bases of the junction left unmatched. The CDR3, as DNA: TGTGCCAGCAGCTACAGGGGCGGCAGCACAGATACGCAGTATTTT. Translated, it gives CASSYRGGSTDTQYF.

V and J are TRBV4-1 and TRBJ2-7, with 10 nucleotides matching TRBD2. The germline V gene has CDR1 MGHRA and CDR2 YSYEKL. J gave up 3 bases and V 0 bases, and 8 bases lay outside the gene matches. The CDR3 runs 17 residues. Written as DNA, the CDR3 is TGCGCCAGCAGCCAAGATAGCCTAGCGGGAGCTGTCTACGAGCAGTACTTC. Protein product: CASSQDSLAGAVYEQYF.

This clone showed up just once. V gene TRBV18 combines with J gene TRBJ1-2, with 9 bases that match TRBD1. The germline gives CDR1 KGHSH, CDR2 LQKENI. This CDR3 is 20 amino acids long. Trimming took 2 bases from V and 0 from J; bases not matched to a gene: 16. CDR3 amino acids: CASSPVPITSGTGSNYGYTF. For the CDR3, the DNA is TGTGCCAGCTCACCAGTACCAATAACTTCCGGGACAGGGTCTAACTATGGCTACACCTTC. The full variable domain, its missing parts supplied by reference TRBV18 and TRBJ1-2, is NAGVMQNPRHLVRRRGQEARLRCSPMKGHSHVYWYRQLPEEGLKFMVYLQKENIIDESGMPKERFSAEFPKEGPSILRIQQVVRGDSAAYFCASSPVPITSGTGSNYGYTFGSGTRLTVV.

This chain joins TRBV30 and TRBJ2-5, with 10 bases fitting TRBD1. The length of the CDR3 is 14 residues. Germline CDR1 GTSNPN, CDR2 SVGIG (reference sequence). After removal of 0 bases from V and 4 bases from J, the junction contained 2 bases not matched to a gene. The CDR3 here is CAWSVDRGRETQYF. CDR3 bases: TGTGCCTGGAGTGTGGACAGGGGGAGAGAGACCCAGTACTTC.

DNA for the CDR3: TGTGCCAGCAGTTCCATAGCGGAGGCGAACACCGGGGAGCTGTTTTTT. Translation gives CASSSIAEANTGELFF. This chain uses TRBV27 with TRBJ2-2; D may be TRBD2 (6 bases). Germline lookup yields CDR1 MNHEY and CDR2 SMNVEV (reference sequence). The CDR3 sequence is 16 residues long. V lost 4 bases and J 0 bases, leaving 12 bases between the germline ends.

CDR3: CASSNAGGIFYEQYF. In DNA form, the CDR3 reads TGTGCCAGTAGTAATGCAGGGGGTATATTCTACGAGCAGTACTTC. This chain connects TRBV19 to TRBJ2-7; 7 bases map to TRBD1. CDR1 LNHDA and CDR2 SQIVND come from the germline V gene (reference sequence). This CDR3 contains 15 residues. V dropped 4 bases and J dropped 3; count of bases not matched to a gene: 9.

The rearrangement joins TRBV27 to TRBJ2-2, with TRBD1 as a possible D gene (6 bases). The V gene's germline CDR1 is MNHEY and CDR2 SMNVEV (reference sequence). The V and J ends lost 6 bases and 7 bases respectively, with 9 bases between them. The CDR3 is made up of 12 amino acids. CDR3 in amino acids: CASSLDSGELFF. Written as DNA, the CDR3 is TGTGCCAGCAGCCTGGACAGCGGGGAGCTGTTTTTT.

V gene TRBV7-9 combines with J gene TRBJ2-1; 7 bases map to TRBD2. Germline V gene data show CDR1 as SEHNR and CDR2 as FQNEAQ (reference sequence). The CDR3 extends over 16 amino acids. V shed 4 bases and J 4 bases; nucleotides not matched to a gene: 10. The CDR3 sequence: CASSSGGSYFYNEQFF. Here the CDR3 DNA reads TGTGCCAGCAGCTCGGGAGGCAGTTATTTTTACAATGAGCAGTTCTTC.

V gene TRBV5-1 combines with J gene TRBJ2-1, with D possibly being TRBD2 (6 bases). The CDR3 is 18 residues long. The germline V gene encodes CDR1 SGHRS and CDR2 YFSETQ. V lost 0 bases and J 0 bases, leaving 16 bases between the germline ends. The CDR3 protein is CASSLEAGTPSSYNEQFF. Here the CDR3 DNA reads TGCGCCAGCAGCTTGGAGGCCGGGACTCCCAGCTCCTACAATGAGCAGTTCTTC.

V is TRBV12-5 and J is TRBJ2-3, with D possibly matching TRBD2 (6 bases). The V gene lost 5 bases and the J gene lost 2 bases, with 11 bases spanning the gap. Germline V lookup: CDR1 LGHNT, CDR2 FRNRAP. This CDR3 is built from 14 residues. CDR3 coding DNA: TGTGCTAGTGGTATCGGGACTTACACAGATACGCAGTATTTT. This encodes CASGIGTYTDTQYF. The whole variable domain, remainder taken from reference TRBV12-5 and TRBJ2-3, is DARVTQTPRHKVTEMGQEVTMRCQPILGHNTVFWYRQTMMQGLELLAYFRNRAPLDDSGMPKDRFSAEMPDATLATLKIQPSEPRDSAVYFCASGIGTYTDTQYFGPGTRLTVL.

V and J are TRBV5-1 and TRBJ1-2, with TRBD1 identical over 9 bases. The CDR3 has 13 amino acids. V trimming: 5 bases; J trimming: 5 bases; junction bases outside the gene matches: 4. Germline V lookup: CDR1 SGHRS, CDR2 YFSETQ. In DNA form, the CDR3 reads TGCGCCAGCAGGCCCGGACAGGGGTATGGCTACACCTTC. Protein sequence: CASRPGQGYGYTF.